Listed here is a single T cell receptor (beta chain). Its antigen is undetermined. The CDR3 spans 15 residues. V was pared by 6 bases and J by 4 bases, with 17 bases between. Germline CDR1 and CDR2: MNHNS and SASEGT. This specimen comes from a study of T cells in Graves' hyperthyroidism and ophthalmopathy. Whole-study findings and limits: Expanded thyroid clonotypes (above 0.001) were mostly also found in blood. Model output signaled ophthalmopathy a median around 6.9 months ahead of onset.

Clinical symptoms, serum thyroxine and TRAb, thyroid ultrasound and orbital computed tomography together formed the diagnostic basis. Fresh peripheral blood, around 9.3 ml, was the source of the PBMCs. RNA transcripts served as the template for amplifying TCR beta CDR3 regions. Researchers ran a first-round RT-PCR on the TCR CDR3 using the HTBI primer set. From the multiplex PCR reads, TCRdb called clonotypes with MiXCR, one entry per CDR3 protein. The table shows around 500,000 distinct CDR3 sequences, with roughly 14% occurring only once. The clonotype originates from a young woman with Graves' hyperthyroidism. V and J are TRBV6-1 and TRBJ2-3, with a tentative D call TRBD2 (5 bases). Sequencing used blood. CDR3 in amino acids: CASRRGGFSADTQYF. The CDR3 DNA sequence: TGTGCCAGCAGACGGGGTGGTTTCAGCGCAGATACGCAGTATTTT.